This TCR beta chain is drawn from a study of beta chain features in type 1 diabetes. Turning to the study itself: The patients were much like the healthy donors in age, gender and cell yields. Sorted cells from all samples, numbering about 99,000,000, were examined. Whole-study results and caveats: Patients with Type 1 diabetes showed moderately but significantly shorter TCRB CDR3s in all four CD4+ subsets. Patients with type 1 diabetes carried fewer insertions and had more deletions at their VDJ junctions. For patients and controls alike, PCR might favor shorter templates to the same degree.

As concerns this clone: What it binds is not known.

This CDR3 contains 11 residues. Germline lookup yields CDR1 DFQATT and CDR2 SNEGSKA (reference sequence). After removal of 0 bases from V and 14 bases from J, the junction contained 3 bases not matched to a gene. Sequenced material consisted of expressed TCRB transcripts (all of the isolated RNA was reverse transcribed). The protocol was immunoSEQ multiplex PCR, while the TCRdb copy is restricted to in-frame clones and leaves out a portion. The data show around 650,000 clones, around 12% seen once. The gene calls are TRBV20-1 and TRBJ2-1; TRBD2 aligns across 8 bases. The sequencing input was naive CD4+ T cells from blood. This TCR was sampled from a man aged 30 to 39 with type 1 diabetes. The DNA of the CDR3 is TGCAGTGCTAGAGACATTAGCGGGGAGTTCTTC. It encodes CSARDISGEFF.